A selection of T cell receptor beta chains follows, all from one sample in a study of blood T cell repertoires in COVID-19. TCRdb keeps only in-frame clones here, not all; method: immunoSEQ multiplex PCR. The sample has around 300,000 clones; approximately 88% are singletons. Sequencing was done on a sample of peripheral blood. The receptors come from a woman aged 30 to 39 with COVID-19, enrolled during active disease. Both conserved end residues are trimmed from each CDR3. Not every row has a clone size; where given, it reads once, few, many or a size class.

clone_size	v_call	j_call	cdr3_aa
.	TRBV6-4	TRBJ2-3	ASSDLMGLVFGSTDTQY
.	TRBV6-5	TRBJ1-2	ASSRLTGGGGGYT
.	TRBV14	TRBJ2-3	ASSQVTSGRLTDTQY
.	TRBV4-3	TRBJ1-2	ASSPYRGPNYGYT
.	TRBV7-9	TRBJ1-2	ASSLDSYGYT
once	TRBV11-3	TRBJ2-7	ASSLGPGSYEQY
.	TRBV5-4	TRBJ1-1	ASSPTLDRGGTEAF
few	TRBV5-6	TRBJ1-2	ASSFSPNYGYT
.	TRBV3-1/TRBV3-2	TRBJ2-4	ASSPTSGGAKNIQY
.	TRBV7-8	TRBJ1-2	ASSSGGGAFDSGYT
.	TRBV15	TRBJ2-6	ATSRADGANVLT
.	TRBV7-9	TRBJ2-4	ASSTPNPGQGRAKNIQY
.	TRBV29-1	TRBJ1-2	SVRWGTAGTTRD
.	TRBV6-4	TRBJ2-2	ASSATGGLNTGELF
once	TRBV10-3	TRBJ2-3	AISDATGSDTQY
.	TRBV6-6	TRBJ2-5	ASSYSGGPGETQY
.	TRBV27	TRBJ1-5	ASSAPGQPQH
once	TRBV11-3	TRBJ2-3	ASSLNPGLRTDTQY
.	TRBV6-6	TRBJ1-5	ASSPGQVRWPQH
.	TRBV5-4	TRBJ1-1	ASSFDQGGTEAF
few	TRBV4-1	TRBJ2-7	ASSQVSGNSYEQY
.	TRBV18	TRBJ1-5	ASSPQEGNQPQH
.	TRBV30	TRBJ2-7	AWSRWASPYEQY
.	TRBV27	TRBJ1-1	ASRTTGGNMNTEAF
.	TRBV7-9	TRBJ1-4	ASSFVGGEGEKLF
.	TRBV29-1	TRBJ2-2	SVGTGSGELF
.	TRBV12-5	TRBJ2-5	ASALLETQY
.	TRBV7-2	TRBJ2-2	ARGGRGAGGYTGELF
once	TRBV2	TRBJ1-1	ASNRQGGDTEAF
.	TRBV5-6	TRBJ2-5	ASSLRLESETQY
few	TRBV6-5	TRBJ2-5	ASRGQGSGETQY
.	TRBV5-4	TRBJ2-5	ASSSIRQGGSETQY